This T cell receptor (beta chain) stems from a study of cytomegalovirus exposure and HLA in healthy donors. PCR involved 60 Vbeta and 13 Jbeta primers. Here immunoSEQ multiplex PCR was the method, and the copy in TCRdb shows in-frame clones only, minus some. The repertoire includes 99,000 or so clones, around 80% of them detected once, and approximately 1.5% sits in the top ten. Germline V gene sequence: CDR1 SNHLY, CDR2 FYNNEI. Trimming at V came to 2 bases and at J to 8 bases, leaving 8 bases not matched to a gene. The CDR3 spans 14 residues. The clonotype comes from a woman in her thirties or forties in good health and CMV-seronegative. The chain combines TRBV2 with TRBJ1-1; TRBD1 matches 7 bases. Sequencing input: PBMCs. CDR3 DNA sequence: TGTGCCAGCAGTGAACAGGGGGGAGTTTCAGAAGCTTTCTTT. It translates to CASSEQGGVSEAFF.